The subject of this entry is one T cell receptor (beta chain). This specimen comes from a study of T cell changes during pregnancy in multiple sclerosis. Sequenced by immunoSEQ multiplex PCR; TCRdb stores in-frame clones only, minus some. There are about 50,000 clones in the sample; approximately 91% occur only once, and under 0.3% lies in the top ten. Germline CDR1 reads MDHEN; CDR2 reads SYDVKM. This CDR3 is built from 17 residues. The J segment lost 4 bases and the V segment lost 5 bases, leaving 14 bases of the junction unmatched. The origin of this receptor is a female donor with multiple sclerosis, enrolled in a pregnancy study. V and J are TRBV28 and TRBJ1-2, with 9 bases identical to TRBD1. The source was CD4+ T cells from peripheral blood mononuclear cells, collected in the second trimester of pregnancy. The CDR3: CASSPSPAQGAAYGYTF. The DNA of the CDR3 is TGTGCCAGCAGTCCATCCCCGGCACAGGGGGCGGCCTATGGCTACACCTTC.